A selection of T cell receptor beta chains follows, all from one sample in a study of CD8 T cells in Susac syndrome. Each CDR3 protein gets one entry after TCRdb re-called the immunoSEQ multiplex PCR reads with MiXCR. The table lists about 120,000 distinct CDR3 sequences, about 90% of them singletons. Material for sequencing was CD4+ T cells from PBMCs. Source of these receptors: a human donor in good health. Both conserved end residues are part of each CDR3. The D gene is left open where the match is weak. Clone size is shown for a subset of rows, as once, few, many or a class of expanded clone.

d_call	v_call	j_call	clone_size	cdr3_nt	cdr3_aa
NA	TRBV6-2/TRBV6-3	TRBJ1-5	NA	TGTGCCAGCAGCCATAGCAGCGGGCCCAGGCAGCCCCAGCATTTT	CASSHSSGPRQPQHF
TRBD2	TRBV6-6	TRBJ2-1	NA	TGTGCCAGCAGTATGGGGGGGGATGAGCAGTTCTTC	CASSMGGDEQFF
NA	TRBV18	TRBJ2-3	NA	TGTGCCAGCTCACCACCGATGCTCGATACGCAGTATTTT	CASSPPMLDTQYF
TRBD1	TRBV30	TRBJ1-5	NA	TGTGCCTGGGACAGGGGCAGCAATCAGCCCCAGCATTTT	CAWDRGSNQPQHF
TRBD2	TRBV12-3/TRBV12-4	TRBJ2-5	NA	TGTGCCAGCAGGTCACTCCTAGCGGGAGTAGAGACCCAGTACTTC	CASRSLLAGVETQYF
NA	TRBV6-6	TRBJ2-7	once	TGTGCCAGCAGTACCGTAACAGGGAACGGGCAGTACTTC	CASSTVTGNGQYF
TRBD2	TRBV7-2	TRBJ2-3	NA	TGTGCCAGCAGCTCCAACTCGGGACTATTCGATACGCAGTATTTT	CASSSNSGLFDTQYF
TRBD2	TRBV4-2	TRBJ2-5	NA	TGTGCCAGCAGCAAGATCCCCTTGGGCCGACTAGCGGGGGAGGAGGAGACCCAGTACTTC	CASSKIPLGRLAGEEETQYF
NA	TRBV7-8	TRBJ1-1	NA	TGTGCCAGCAGCTTCAGACCTAGCGGGAACACTGAAGCTTTCTTT	CASSFRPSGNTEAFF
TRBD1	TRBV7-2	TRBJ1-1	NA	TGTGCCAGCAGCTTATGGCCAGGGGGTAACACTGAAGCTTTCTTT	CASSLWPGGNTEAFF
NA	TRBV7-2	TRBJ1-5	NA	TGTGCCAGCAGCCCCCTGAATCAGCCCCAGCATTTT	CASSPLNQPQHF
TRBD2	TRBV20-1	TRBJ2-7	NA	TGCAGTGCTGAGCTAGCGGGAACGACCTACGAGCAGTACTTC	CSAELAGTTYEQYF
NA	TRBV7-2	TRBJ2-1	NA	TGTGCCAGCAGCTTAGCGGTAACGGGAGTTGTAAATGAGCAGTTCTTC	CASSLAVTGVVNEQFF
NA	TRBV5-6	TRBJ2-3	NA	TGTGCCAGCAGCTTTTGGTTCCAGAGGACAGATACGCAGTATTTT	CASSFWFQRTDTQYF
NA	TRBV7-9	TRBJ1-5	NA	TGTGCCAGCAGCACAAGCGATATGGGCAATCAGCCCCAGCATTTT	CASSTSDMGNQPQHF
NA	TRBV5-1	TRBJ2-5	once	TGCGCCAGCAGCTTGGTTCAGCGGGCGAGGGAGACCCAGTACTTC	CASSLVQRARETQYF